This TCR beta chain stems from a study of breast tumors, draining lymph nodes, adjacent tissues (dated by TCRdb to 2016 to 2017). Broadly, across the study: TCR beta repertoires were compared across tumor, adjacent nontumor tissue and axillary lymph nodes obtained from breast cancer patients. The study was designed to assess the relationships and possible T-cell exchange between tumor, surrounding tissue and draining lymph node repertoires in human breast cancer. Here is what the overall study found, with its caveats: Tumor T-cell repertoires showed less diversity than lymph node repertoires and more diversity than nontumor tissue repertoires, and tumor T-cell repertoires showed preferential V and J gene usage. A scenario in which most tumor T cells derive from the lymph node and then expand within tumor tissue was judged to be consistent with the data. The conclusion that tumor T cells originate in lymph nodes was presented as consistent with a hypothesis rather than as directly demonstrated. Tumor and nontumor tissue repertoires were significantly more similar in luminal-like than in basal-like breast cancer.

This sample was sequenced with an Illumina HiSeq 2000. TCR beta chain libraries were generated through multiplex PCR amplification. High-throughput sequencing was used to analyze the amplified TCR beta chain products. TCRdb ran its own pipeline on the public reads, namely fastp trimming at Q25 and MiXCR clone calling, and kept in-frame beta chains. All rows with the same CDR3 protein become a single entry with the most common DNA and genes. The sample records about 230,000 distinct CDR3 sequences, 32% of which are singletons. The ten biggest clones cover just over 1.4% of the sample. This clonotype came up many times. Its antigen is not yet known. No much larger clonotype is one base removed from it; base qualities were not supplied. The lymph node samples were taken from the axillary draining lymph nodes of breast cancer patients. V was cut back by 5 bases and J by 7 bases, leaving a gap of 18 bases between them. The germline V gene (reference sequence) provides CDR1 DFQATT and CDR2 SNEGSKA. From the cysteine up to the phenylalanine, the CDR3 has a length of 13 residues. The read is trimmed to its CDR3 DNA, 39 bases read in frame from base 1.

The receptor chain draws on TRBV20-1 and TRBJ2-7; the D gene could be TRBD1 or TRBD2, each one agreeing over 6 bases. This sequence originates from a female donor with breast cancer. Some clones in this sample may be carry-over from other donors' samples. Sequenced: axillary lymph node tissue. The CDR3 reads as follows: CSARGGPGGEQYF. The sequence in DNA is TGCAGTGCTCGAGGGGGTCCCGGAGGGGAGCAGTACTTC.